This T cell receptor beta chain came from a study of neurological immune-mediated disorders. Study results and caveats: Private repertoires in all groups were suggested by the absence of shared CDR3 amino acid sequences among expanded clones across subjects.

This clonotype was seen at least ten times. Its cognate antigen is unknown. Germline loops: CDR1 DFQATT, CDR2 SNEGSKA (reference sequence). This CDR3 spans 14 amino acids. Trimming pared 3 bases from V and 6 bases from J, leaving 18 bases between. TCRdb reprocessed the 5' RACE reads via MiXCR and lists one record per CDR3 protein. The sample carries tens of thousands of distinct CDR3 sequences, roughly 3.9% recorded once. This chain uses TRBV20-1 with TRBJ2-7, with D possibly being TRBD1 (6 bases). The source material was PBMCs. This TCR derives from a man in his thirties or forties with multiple sclerosis. The DNA for the CDR3 is TGCAGTGCTAGGAATAACAGGGTTCTTAGCGAGCAGTACTTC. This translates into CSARNNRVLSEQYF.